The sequence of this T cell receptor (beta chain) was determined in a study of shared clonotypes between healthy human individuals. At the level of the study: CD4 naive and memory got three plates each, CD8 naive two, CD8 memory one.

V lost 3 bases and J 6 bases, leaving 9 bases between the germline ends. The CDR3 is 13 amino acids. In germline, CDR1 is SEHNR, CDR2 FQNEAQ (reference sequence). Clones were read by immunoSEQ multiplex PCR, and TCRdb kept only the in-frame ones, dropping some. Of around 2.5 million clones listed, approximately 94% were seen once; the top ten hold more than 0.35%. About this clone itself: The antigen is unknown.

Regarding the study as a whole: Across four donors, naive CD4 shared 4.5% to 6%, naive CD8 under 4%, memory CD4 more than 2%, memory CD8 around 0.36%. Naive subsets tended to show greater estimated richness than memory subsets.

This sequence was found in a man aged 18 to 29 in good health. Some clones in this sample may be carry-over from other donors' samples. The chain employs TRBV7-9 and TRBJ2-1, with no clear D. Sample: naive CD4+ T cells from PBMCs. Subset of the sample: CD45RA+ positively selected. The CDR3 bases are TGTGCCAGCAGCTTCATGGGATCCAATGAGCAGTTCTTC. This gives the protein CASSFMGSNEQFF.